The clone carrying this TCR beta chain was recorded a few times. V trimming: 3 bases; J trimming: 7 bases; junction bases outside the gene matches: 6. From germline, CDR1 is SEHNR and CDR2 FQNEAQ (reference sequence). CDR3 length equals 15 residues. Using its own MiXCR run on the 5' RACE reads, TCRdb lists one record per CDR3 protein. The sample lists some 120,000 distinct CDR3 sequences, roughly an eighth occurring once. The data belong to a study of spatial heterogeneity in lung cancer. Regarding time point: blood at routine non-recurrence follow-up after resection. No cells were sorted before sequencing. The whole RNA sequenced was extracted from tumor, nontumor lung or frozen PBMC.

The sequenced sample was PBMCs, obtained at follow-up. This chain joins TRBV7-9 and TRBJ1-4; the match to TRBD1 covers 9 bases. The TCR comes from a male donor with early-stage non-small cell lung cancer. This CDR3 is CASSFPGQGREKLFF. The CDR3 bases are TGTGCCAGCAGCTTCCCGGGACAGGGACGTGAAAAACTGTTTTTT.